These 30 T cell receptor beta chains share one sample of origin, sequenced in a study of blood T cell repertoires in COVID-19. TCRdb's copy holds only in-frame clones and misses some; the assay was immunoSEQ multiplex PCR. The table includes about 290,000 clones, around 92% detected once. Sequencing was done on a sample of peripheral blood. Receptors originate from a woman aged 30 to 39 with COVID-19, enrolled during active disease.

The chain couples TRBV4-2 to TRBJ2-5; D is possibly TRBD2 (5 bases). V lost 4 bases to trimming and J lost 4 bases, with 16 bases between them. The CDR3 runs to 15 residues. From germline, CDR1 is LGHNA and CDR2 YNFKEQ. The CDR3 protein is CASSLQGLRGETQYF. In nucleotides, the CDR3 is TGTGCCAGCAGCCTCCAAGGGCTTCGGGGAGAGACCCAGTACTTC.

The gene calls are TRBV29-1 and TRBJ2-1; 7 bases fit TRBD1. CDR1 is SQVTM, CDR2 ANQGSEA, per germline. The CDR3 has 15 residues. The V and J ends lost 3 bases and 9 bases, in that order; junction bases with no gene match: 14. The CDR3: CSVEGTADVVGEQFF. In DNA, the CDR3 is TGCAGCGTTGAGGGGACAGCGGACGTAGTGGGTGAGCAGTTCTTC.

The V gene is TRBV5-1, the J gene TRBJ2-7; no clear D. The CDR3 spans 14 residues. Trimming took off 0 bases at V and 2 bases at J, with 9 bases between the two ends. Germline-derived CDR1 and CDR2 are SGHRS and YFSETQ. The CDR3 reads CASSLGPQAYEQYF. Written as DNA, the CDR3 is TGCGCCAGCAGCTTGGGACCCCAGGCCTACGAGCAGTACTTC.

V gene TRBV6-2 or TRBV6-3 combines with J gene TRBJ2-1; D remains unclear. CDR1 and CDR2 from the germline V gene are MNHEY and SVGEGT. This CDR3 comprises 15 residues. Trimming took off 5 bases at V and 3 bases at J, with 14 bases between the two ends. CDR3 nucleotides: TGTGCCAGCAGTAAAAATAGGCTAGTCTACAATGAGCAGTTCTTC. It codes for CASSKNRLVYNEQFF.

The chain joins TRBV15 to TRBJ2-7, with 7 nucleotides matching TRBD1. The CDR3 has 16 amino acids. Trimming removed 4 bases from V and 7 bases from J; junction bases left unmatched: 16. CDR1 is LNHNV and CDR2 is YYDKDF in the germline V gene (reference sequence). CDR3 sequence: CATSNRGTFLTWEQYF. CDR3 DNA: TGTGCCACCAGCAACAGGGGCACGTTTCTTACATGGGAGCAGTACTTC.

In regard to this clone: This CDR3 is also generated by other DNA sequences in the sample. CDR3 in amino acids: CASSLQETQYF. For the CDR3, the DNA is TGCGCCAGCAGCCTGCAAGAGACCCAGTACTTC. V usage is TRBV5-1 and J usage is TRBJ2-5; D is unresolved. The germline V gene encodes CDR1 SGHRS and CDR2 YFSETQ. CDR3 length equals 11 residues. V was shortened by 4 bases and J by 2 bases, with 3 bases between the two germline ends.

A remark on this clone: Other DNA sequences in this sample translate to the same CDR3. The CDR3 bases are TGTGCCAGCTCACCAGGACAGGGGGAGACCCAGTACTTC. It specifies CASSPGQGETQYF. The chain uses TRBV18 and TRBJ2-5, with 9 bases that match TRBD1. The germline gives CDR1 KGHSH, CDR2 LQKENI. The CDR3 contains 13 residues. Trimming at V came to 2 bases and at J to 5 bases, leaving 0 bases not matched to a gene. The variable domain in full, completed from reference TRBV18 and TRBJ2-5, reads NAGVMQNPRHLVRRRGQEARLRCSPMKGHSHVYWYRQLPEEGLKFMVYLQKENIIDESGMPKERFSAEFPKEGPSILRIQQVVRGDSAAYFCASSPGQGETQYFGPGTRLLVL.

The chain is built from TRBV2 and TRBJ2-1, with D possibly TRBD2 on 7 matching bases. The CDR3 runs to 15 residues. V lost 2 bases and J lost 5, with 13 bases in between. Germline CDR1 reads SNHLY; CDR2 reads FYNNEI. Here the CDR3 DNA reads TGTGCCAGCAGTGAATGGGGGGGCCTCCACAATGAGCAGTTCTTC. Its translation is CASSEWGGLHNEQFF.

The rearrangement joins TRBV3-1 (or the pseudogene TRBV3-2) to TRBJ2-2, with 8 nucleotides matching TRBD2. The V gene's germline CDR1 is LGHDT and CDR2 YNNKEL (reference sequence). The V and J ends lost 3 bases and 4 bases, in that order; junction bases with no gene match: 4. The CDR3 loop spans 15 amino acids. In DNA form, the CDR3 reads TGTGCCAGCAGCCATCGACTAGCGATCACCGGGGAGCTGTTTTTT. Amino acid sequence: CASSHRLAITGELFF.

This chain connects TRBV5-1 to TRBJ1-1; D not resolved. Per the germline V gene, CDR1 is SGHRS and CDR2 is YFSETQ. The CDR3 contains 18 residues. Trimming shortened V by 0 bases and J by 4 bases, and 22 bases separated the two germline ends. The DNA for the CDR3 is TGCGCCAGCAGCTTGGCCGGGGTCCCTTTTAAGTCTTTCACTGAAGCTTTCTTT. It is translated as CASSLAGVPFKSFTEAFF.

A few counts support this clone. CDR3 in amino acids: CASSFEVGNTIYF. The CDR3 DNA reads TGTGCCAGCAGCTTTGAGGTTGGAAACACCATATATTTT. This chain uses TRBV7-9 with TRBJ1-3; no clear D. Germline assignment: CDR1 SEHNR and CDR2 FQNEAQ (reference sequence). CDR3 size: 13 residues. V was pared by 3 bases and J by 3 bases, with 6 bases between.

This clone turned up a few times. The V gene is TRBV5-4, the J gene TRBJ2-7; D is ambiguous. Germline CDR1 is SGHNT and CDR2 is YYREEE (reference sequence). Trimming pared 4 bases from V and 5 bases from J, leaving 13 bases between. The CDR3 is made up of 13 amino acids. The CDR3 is CASSNGVINEQYF. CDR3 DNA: TGTGCCAGCAGCAACGGTGTTATCAACGAGCAGTACTTC. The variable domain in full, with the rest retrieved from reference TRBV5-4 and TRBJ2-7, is ETGVTQSPTHLIKTRGQQVTLRCSSQSGHNTVSWYQQALGQGPQFIFQYYREEENGRGNFPPRFSGLQFPNYSSELNVNALELDDSALYLCASSNGVINEQYFGPGTRLTVT.

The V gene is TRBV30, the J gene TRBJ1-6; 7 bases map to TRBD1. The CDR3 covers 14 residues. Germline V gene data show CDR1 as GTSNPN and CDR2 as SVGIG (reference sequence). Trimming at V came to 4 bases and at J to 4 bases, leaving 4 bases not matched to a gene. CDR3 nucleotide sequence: TGTGCCTGGAATTTGGGACAGTATAATTCACCCCTCCACTTT. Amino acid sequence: CAWNLGQYNSPLHF.

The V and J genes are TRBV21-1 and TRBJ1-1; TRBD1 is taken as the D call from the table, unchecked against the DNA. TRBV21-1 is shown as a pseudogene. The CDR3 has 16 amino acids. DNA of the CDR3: TGTGCCAGCAGAACCTTCCCACAGGGGTGGAACACTGAAGCTTTCTTT. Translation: CASRTFPQGWNTEAFF.

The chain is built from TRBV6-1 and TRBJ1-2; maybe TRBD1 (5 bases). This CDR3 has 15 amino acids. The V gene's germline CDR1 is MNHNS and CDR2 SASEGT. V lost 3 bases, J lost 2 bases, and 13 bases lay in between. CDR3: CASSDRDSKNYGYTF. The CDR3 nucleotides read TGTGCCAGCAGTGACAGGGATTCGAAGAACTATGGCTACACCTTC.

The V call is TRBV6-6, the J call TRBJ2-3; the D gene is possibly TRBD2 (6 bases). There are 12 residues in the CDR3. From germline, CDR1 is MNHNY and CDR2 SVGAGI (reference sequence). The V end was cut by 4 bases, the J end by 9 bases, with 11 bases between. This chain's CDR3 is CASSFNGGTQYF. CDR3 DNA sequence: TGTGCCAGCAGTTTCAACGGGGGAACGCAGTATTTT.

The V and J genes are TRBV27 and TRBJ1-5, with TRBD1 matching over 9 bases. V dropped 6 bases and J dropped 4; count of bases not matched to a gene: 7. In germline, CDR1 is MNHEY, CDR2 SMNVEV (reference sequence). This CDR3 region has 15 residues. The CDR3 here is CASRETGGLNQPQHF. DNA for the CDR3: TGTGCCAGCAGAGAAACAGGGGGCCTAAATCAGCCCCAGCATTTT.

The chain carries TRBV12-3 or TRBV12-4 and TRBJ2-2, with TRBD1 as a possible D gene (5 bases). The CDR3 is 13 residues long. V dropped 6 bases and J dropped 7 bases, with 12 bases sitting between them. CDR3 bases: TGTGCCAGCAGGGGGTTAGGGGACGGGGAGCTGTTTTTT. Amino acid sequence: CASRGLGDGELFF.

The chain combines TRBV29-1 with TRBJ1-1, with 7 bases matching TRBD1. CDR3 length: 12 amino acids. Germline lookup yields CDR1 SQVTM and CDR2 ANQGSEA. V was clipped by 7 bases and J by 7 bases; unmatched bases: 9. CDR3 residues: CSATGEAGEAFF. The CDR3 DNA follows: TGCAGCGCTACAGGGGAGGCTGGTGAAGCTTTCTTT.

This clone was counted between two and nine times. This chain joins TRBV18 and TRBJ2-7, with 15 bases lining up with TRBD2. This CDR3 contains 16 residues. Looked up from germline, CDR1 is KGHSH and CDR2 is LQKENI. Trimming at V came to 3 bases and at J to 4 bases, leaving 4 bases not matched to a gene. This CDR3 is CASSPGLAGGPYEQYF. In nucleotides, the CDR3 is TGTGCCAGCTCACCGGGACTAGCGGGGGGACCTTACGAGCAGTACTTC. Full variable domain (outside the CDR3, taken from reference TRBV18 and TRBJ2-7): NAGVMQNPRHLVRRRGQEARLRCSPMKGHSHVYWYRQLPEEGLKFMVYLQKENIIDESGMPKERFSAEFPKEGPSILRIQQVVRGDSAAYFCASSPGLAGGPYEQYFGPGTRLTVT.

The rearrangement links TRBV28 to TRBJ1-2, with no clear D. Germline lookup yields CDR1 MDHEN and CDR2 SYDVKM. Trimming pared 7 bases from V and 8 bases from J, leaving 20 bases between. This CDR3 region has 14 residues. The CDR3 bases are TGTGCCAGCACCTCCTTGGGTAGCACCGGGGGCTACACCTTC. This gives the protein CASTSLGSTGGYTF.

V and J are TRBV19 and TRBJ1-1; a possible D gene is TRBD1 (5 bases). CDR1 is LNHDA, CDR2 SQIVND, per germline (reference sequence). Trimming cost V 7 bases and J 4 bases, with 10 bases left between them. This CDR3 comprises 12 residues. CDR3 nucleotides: TGTGCCAGTATCGCCGGGGGCACTGAAGCTTTCTTT. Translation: CASIAGGTEAFF.

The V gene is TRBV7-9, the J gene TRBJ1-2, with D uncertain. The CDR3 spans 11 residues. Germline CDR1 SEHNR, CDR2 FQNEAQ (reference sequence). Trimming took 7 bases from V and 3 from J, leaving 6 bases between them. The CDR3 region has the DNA TGTGCCAGCACTCGCGACTATGGCTACACCTTC. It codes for CASTRDYGYTF.

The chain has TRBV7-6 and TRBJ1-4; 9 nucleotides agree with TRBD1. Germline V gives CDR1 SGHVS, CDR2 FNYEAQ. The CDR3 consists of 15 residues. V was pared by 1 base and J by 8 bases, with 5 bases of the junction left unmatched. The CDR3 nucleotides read TGTGCCAGCAGCTTAGGGGACAGGGTGAGCGAAAAACTGTTTTTT. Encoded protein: CASSLGDRVSEKLFF.

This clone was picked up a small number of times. The CDR3 region has the DNA TGCGCCAGCGAGGGTGGTCGCACAGATACGCAGTATTTT. Protein product: CASEGGRTDTQYF. The gene calls are TRBV4-1 and TRBJ2-3; possible D gene TRBD2, 5 bases. CDR1 is MGHRA and CDR2 is YSYEKL in the germline V gene. CDR3 length: 13 amino acids. With 8 bases removed from V and 1 base from J, the gap between germline ends came to 10 bases.

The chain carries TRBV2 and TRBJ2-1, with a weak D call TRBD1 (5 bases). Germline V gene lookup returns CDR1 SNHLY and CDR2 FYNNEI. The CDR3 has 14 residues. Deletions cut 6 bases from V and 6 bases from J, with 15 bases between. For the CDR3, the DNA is TGTGCCAGCAGGTGGCAGGGTAAATTCAATGAGCAGTTCTTC. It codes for CASRWQGKFNEQFF.

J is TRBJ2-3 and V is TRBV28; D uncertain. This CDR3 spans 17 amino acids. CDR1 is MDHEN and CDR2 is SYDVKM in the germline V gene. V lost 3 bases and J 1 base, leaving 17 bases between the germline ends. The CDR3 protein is CASSFGMLRRGTDTQYF. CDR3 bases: TGTGCCAGCAGTTTTGGAATGCTCCGCCGGGGCACAGATACGCAGTATTTT.

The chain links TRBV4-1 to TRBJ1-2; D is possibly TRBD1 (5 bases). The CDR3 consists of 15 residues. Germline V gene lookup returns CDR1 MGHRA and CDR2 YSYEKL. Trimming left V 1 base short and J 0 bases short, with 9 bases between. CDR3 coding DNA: TGCGCCAGCAGCCAAGGACAGATAACTAACTATGGCTACACCTTC. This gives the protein CASSQGQITNYGYTF.

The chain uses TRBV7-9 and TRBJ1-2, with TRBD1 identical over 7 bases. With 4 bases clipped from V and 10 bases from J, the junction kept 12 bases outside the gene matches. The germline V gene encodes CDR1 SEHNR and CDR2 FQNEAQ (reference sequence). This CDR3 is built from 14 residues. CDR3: CASSSRQGEVVYTF. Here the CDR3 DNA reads TGTGCCAGCAGCTCCAGACAGGGCGAGGTTGTCTACACCTTC.

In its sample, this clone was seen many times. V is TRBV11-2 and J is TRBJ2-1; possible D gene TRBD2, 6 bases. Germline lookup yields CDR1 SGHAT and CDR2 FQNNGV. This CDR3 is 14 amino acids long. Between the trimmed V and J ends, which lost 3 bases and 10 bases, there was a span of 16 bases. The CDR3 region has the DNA TGTGCCAGCAGCTTGCGCTGGGACTCCGAGGAGCAGTTCTTC. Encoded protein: CASSLRWDSEEQFF.